This T cell receptor (beta chain) was sequenced during a study of cytomegalovirus exposure and HLA in healthy donors (dated by TCRdb to about 2017). Some background on the complete study: According to an earlier analysis of around 600 of the donors, about 179 million T cells yielded 120 million or so unique TCR beta sequences and approximately 300 Gb of sequence data. HLA typing included class I and class II loci at four-digit resolution. Rather than drawing on any new phenotypic data, the later analysis identified candidate immune exposures from TCR beta sequences and the way those sequences occurred across donors. Donor age, sex, ethnicity and CMV serostatus were compiled together with the repertoire data. A separate validation cohort of approximately 130 different subjects was used in addition to the roughly 720-subject first cohort. High-throughput TCR immunosequencing, statistical association of individual TCRs with disease status, and machine learning were combined to predict cytomegalovirus infection status. All discovery cohort repertoires had been generated on a single sequencing platform. Typing coverage differed by locus: A, B, C, DRB1 and DQB1 were typed in roughly 629-630 donors, DQA1 in 522, DPA1 in around 580, and DPB1 in 400 to 480. Among under 450 genotyped donors of the cohort, an average of approximately 230,000 unique TCR beta nucleotide sequences were sequenced per donor, around a sixth of them non-productive. The study used immunosequencing to profile the T cell repertoires of approximately 650 subjects and linked those repertoires to cytomegalovirus serostatus. To decide whether each TCR beta V gene segment behaved as functional or pseudogenic, an earlier analysis of approximately 590 of the donors relied on high-throughput TCR beta sequencing. In a later genetic analysis, genome-wide SNP genotypes for about 55% of the roughly 700 donors were used, and that subset was treated as a discovery cohort. The study was designed to test whether signatures of past pathogen exposure could be identified by cataloging public T cell receptors. Among the roughly 400 genotyped donors, approximately 76% belonged to the genetic ancestry cluster associated with self-reported Caucasian donors. To study patterns of TCR occurrence, a later analysis re-analyzed previously published TCR beta repertoires from 650 to 750 donors and added high-resolution HLA genotyping. An early release covering roughly 600 HLA-typed donors comprised about 300 gigabases of sequencing data and 65 million to 100 million unique TCR sequences. Four to six DR-DQ haplotypes were handled as single units for association and clustering because linkage in the cohort was strong.

Beyond this particular receptor, the publication reports: A later analysis found that TCR association rates varied across HLA loci, with DRB1 alleles showing the most associated TCRs and HLA-C alleles the fewest. When HLA alleles, especially DR and DQ, strongly co-occurred, TCR associations were difficult to assign to individual alleles. HLA typing was unavailable for some donors at each locus, so association tests used only the typed subset. Some IMGT-functional V segments, including TRBV6-2 and TRBV6-3, could not be distinguished by the 87-base-pair reads and were therefore excluded. According to the authors, the approach could potentially be generalized to other disease states and immunological phenotypes. In a later analysis, around 17,000 TCR beta sequences were associated with specific HLA alleles at a false discovery rate of 0.05. V-gene and J-gene trimming of TCR beta chains was associated with a missense DCLRE1C variant in a later genetic analysis, and the association was replicated in an independent cohort. Linkage disequilibrium might explain the correlated functional status among segregating V segments, but an unknown experimental factor could not be ruled out. According to a later genetic analysis, donors in an Asian-associated ancestry cluster had fewer N-insertions in productive TCRs than the roughly 670-donor mean. For the cohort, immune exposure information was limited to CMV serostatus. The cohort was sequenced for TCR beta chains only, and without alpha or paired-chain data the features that could be detected were limited. In an earlier analysis of approximately 590 of the donors, most TCR beta V segments were observed in productive rearrangements about 87% or about 30% of the time, broadly matching IMGT annotations. In a later analysis, HLA-associated TCR beta chains were found to be more clonally expanded and to have lower generation probabilities than equally common non-associated chains. In a later analysis, several top co-occurrence clusters were reported to appear linked to parvovirus B19, influenza, CMV and Epstein-Barr virus. In vitro tests confirmed that a few of the cytomegalovirus-associated TCR beta chains recognize cytomegalovirus antigens. Most TCR sequences were seen in very few donors, while some public TCRs were found in many individuals. A cluster of highly shared sequence variants was judged likely to be a technical artifact of the sequencing pipeline. Presence/absence analyses assumed roughly uniform sequencing depth across donors, an assumption that may not hold. In a later analysis, most CMV-associated TCR beta chains were found to appear HLA-restricted, with HLA associations seemingly driven largely by CMV exposure. The study listed 150 to 200 TCR beta chains as associated with cytomegalovirus. The earlier analysis of some 540 of the donors excluded approximately 15 rarely observed V segments, including chromosome 9 orphons, because counts were too low. A further reported finding was that TCR beta sequences accurately predicted the HLA-A and HLA-B alleles for most subjects in the first cohort. The classifier was reported to diagnose cytomegalovirus status with high specificity and sensitivity in both the original and validation cohorts.

As regards this clone: Its target antigen remains unknown. It has no much larger one-base neighbor in the sample; base qualities were not kept.

In total, 630 or so healthy bone marrow donors made up the cohort. Cohort members were all nominally healthy when sampled, although unrecorded immune exposures were likely present. The donor was CMV seropositive and belonged to the group of 250 to 300 seropositive cohort members. A peripheral blood sample was provided by each donor, and peripheral blood mononuclear cells were used for TCR beta sequencing. The Qiagen DNeasy Blood Extraction Kit was used to extract genomic DNA from the blood cell samples. Libraries were built with the immunoSEQ multiplex PCR assay. A mixture of 60 forward primers for TCR Vbeta segments and 13 reverse primers for TCR Jbeta segments was used in the multiplex PCR. The CDR3 region of rearranged TCR beta genes was amplified from genomic DNA with a multiplex PCR assay. The Illumina HiSeq System was used to sequence the amplified TCR beta libraries as 87-base-pair reads. The paper's processing steps were these. A later analysis tallied 80 million to 95 million unique TCR beta chains across the 666 repertoires, and some 10 million of those chains were shared by two or more donors. Raw reads were error-corrected and collapsed into unique sequences with a nearest-neighbor algorithm that merged closely related sequences to remove PCR and sequencing errors. To assign V, D and J gene segments, CDR3 sequences were aligned to IMGT reference sequences. For a sequence to be retained, a match of at least six nucleotides was required to both a V gene segment and a J gene segment. Rearrangements were called productive when the CDR3 lacked stop codons and stayed in frame with V and J; all others were non-productive. Following IMGT convention, CDR3 was defined as the stretch from the second conserved V-encoded cysteine up to the conserved J-encoded phenylalanine. The earlier analysis of 500 to 750 of the donors excluded any sequence lacking an unambiguous match to a single V gene segment. In an earlier analysis of approximately 560 of the donors, a V segment was called functional when productive rearrangements were above 56.7%, and segregating when the standard deviation between donors exceeded 5%. A statistical classification framework was built for diagnosing cytomegalovirus status from the catalog of TCR beta chain sequences. A later analysis assigned V and J genes by comparing TCR nucleotide sequences with IMGT/GENE-DB human TR gene sequences. Using the TCRdist pipeline, a later analysis assigned CDR3 sequences along with most-parsimonious VDJ recombination scenarios. A later analysis defined each TCR beta chain by its CDR3 amino acid sequence plus V-gene family, and excluded reads lacking a unique V-gene family. A later analysis removed roughly 590 highly shared, low-generation-probability nucleotide sequences to deal with suspected cross-contamination and a sequencing artifact. In a later analysis, a clonal expansion index was calculated for each public chain from normalized within-repertoire ranks of inferred template counts. In a later analysis, generation probabilities were computed using a VDJ recombination model fitted to out-of-frame rearrangements, and the results were checked against IGoR. In a later analysis, TCR-TCR, TCR-HLA and TCR-CMV co-occurrence was scored with hypergeometric tests, and a repertoire-size bias correction was applied to TCR pairs. To estimate false discovery rates, a later analysis permuted the HLA or CMV assignments 20 times. In a later analysis, co-occurring TCRs were grouped with DBSCAN, and TCRdist sequence similarity was added when clustering was performed within HLA-allele-positive subsets. For co-occurrence clustering, repertoires with fewer than 30,000 or more than 120,000 public chains were excluded, along with five or six repertoires with anomalous nucleotide sharing. What TCRdb holds here is the immuneACCESS table cut down to in-frame rearrangements. Part of the clones is not present; checked against another copy, under half of the missing clones reflect an unresolved V gene, and the others are unexplained. Clone size and V and J calls were adopted from that table, with D and trimming inferred from the DNA. This sample has about 200,000 clones in its table, and over 70% of those were observed once. The ten largest clones take up 1.7% of the sample.

After removal of 6 bases from V and 8 bases from J, the junction retains 7 bases not matched to a gene. From its cysteine to its phenylalanine, the CDR3 spans 14 amino acids. The CDR3 DNA has 42 bases and is translated from base 1. CDR1 MNHEY and CDR2 SVGAGI were looked up in the germline V gene. The source of this sequence is a man aged 40-49 years in good health and CMV-seropositive. The chain employs TRBV6-5 and TRBJ1-4, with 9 bases matching TRBD1. The sequencing input was PBMCs. The DNA sequence is TGTGCCAGCAGAATGACAGGGGGAGGGGAAAAACTGTTTTTT. It codes for CASRMTGGGEKLFF.